The TCR beta chain under discussion was sequenced for a study of T cells in Graves' hyperthyroidism and ophthalmopathy (dated by TCRdb to about 2019). A note on the overall study: Peripheral blood was sampled at the time of initial diagnosis, prior to any treatment. To identify TCR V-J signatures that set the groups apart, the researchers used a discovery cohort of about a hundred patients, made up of around 42 with Graves' ophthalmopathy and some 56 with stable Graves' hyperthyroidism. Whether ophthalmopathy could be predicted prospectively was tested in an independent validation cohort made up of under 20 hyperthyroidism patients plus 17 patients who later progressed to ophthalmopathy. The 100 discovery patients were randomly split 7:3 into training and test sets. In over five Graves' hyperthyroidism patients, the study also compared T-cell repertoires from thyroid tissue with T-cell repertoires from blood. After sampling, hyperthyroidism patients received methimazole starting at 30 mg daily, and ophthalmopathy patients received high-dose intravenous methylprednisolone. The paper reports TCR Vbeta CDR3 sequencing of approximately 140 peripheral blood samples: approximately 43 ophthalmopathy, over 70 hyperthyroidism and about 17 progressor patients. Study-level results and caveats: No statistical method was used to set the sample size in advance, and investigators knew the group allocation. In cross-validation, a model built on a 13 V-J signature told ophthalmopathy apart from stable hyperthyroidism with approximately 90% sensitivity and approximately 81% specificity, and in testing the same model reached 80%/75%. In validation, progression to ophthalmopathy was predicted by the model with around 71% sensitivity and 72% to 85% specificity, a median of approximately 7.1 months before onset. Most expanded thyroid clonotypes (frequency above 0.001) were also found in blood, which suggests that blood repertoires may mirror thyroid immune responses.

The TCR beta CDR3 regions were amplified from the RNA transcripts. The TCR CDR3 was subjected to a first round of RT-PCR using the HTBI primer set and the Qiagen OneStep RT-PCR kit. The libraries were constructed in a second round of multiplex PCR and then size-selected and purified. Libraries were sequenced paired-end with 100 bp reads on an Illumina HiSeq2000. In the paper's pipeline: SOAPnuke was used to process the raw data, with reads discarded if the reads contained adapters or uncalled bases, had a mean Phred below 15, or lacked an exact constant-primer or identifier match. High-quality paired reads were merged with COPE v1.2.5, and unique nucleotide sequences were defined as clonotypes. MiTCR v1.1 was used to align clonotypes to the IMGT TRBV, TRBD and TRBJ reference segments. The analysis included only V-J combinations with a frequency above 0.0001, which together covered 99% to 99.2% of the repertoires. The TCS score was defined as the ratio of F50 (clonal expansion) to E x V (chaos), calculated using BLOSUM62-based TCRdist between CDR3 peptides within each V-J. Welch's t-statistics and random forest reduced 514 V-J features to under 15, which were used in a naive Bayes classifier (R e1071). The Morisita-Horn index was used to measure how similar the thyroid and blood repertoires were. Starting from the raw public reads, TCRdb applied fastp trimming at Q25, assembled clones with MiXCR and retained in-frame beta chains. Every entry covers one CDR3 protein and lists the most common genes and DNA from its rows. TCRdb's processing, not the study's, gives the V and J calls here. In all, the sample holds hundreds of thousands of distinct CDR3 sequences, and 38% of those were seen once. The ten largest clones represent around 10% of the sample.

A few counts support this clonotype. Its cognate antigen has yet to be identified. No base-level quality is on record; no much larger clone is a single base apart. CDR1 and CDR2, looked up from the germline V gene (reference sequence), are MNHEY and SMNVEV. Counted from cysteine to phenylalanine, this CDR3 has 12 amino acids. Solely the CDR3 DNA is kept, with 36 bases framed from the first base. V sheds 9 bases and J sheds 3 bases, leaving 12 bases between their ends. A patient counted as having stable Graves' hyperthyroidism if no progression to ophthalmopathy occurred over 18 months of follow-up. Hyperthyroidism patients were aged 18 to 65 years and newly diagnosed, with disease duration of less than 2 months. Any patient with an uncontrolled infection, another autoimmune disease, pregnancy or lactation was excluded. Diagnoses were based on clinical symptoms, serum thyroxine and TRAb, thyroid ultrasound and orbital computed tomography. PBMCs were separated from approximately 9.9 ml of fresh peripheral blood using Ficoll-Paque density gradient centrifugation. Trizol reagent was used to extract total RNA, and RNA quality was then checked on an Agilent 2100 Bioanalyzer.

The TCR comes from a man between 18 and 29 years old with Graves' hyperthyroidism. The chain was built from TRBV27 and TRBJ2-7, and the D gene may be TRBD2, 6 bases matching. The sample comprised blood. The CDR3 region reads CASGTAYYEQYF. The nucleotide sequence is TGTGCCAGTGGGACTGCTTACTACGAGCAGTACTTC.